Listed below are T cell receptor beta chains from one sample, sequenced in a study of blood T cell repertoires in COVID-19. The protocol was immunoSEQ multiplex PCR, while the TCRdb copy is restricted to in-frame clones and leaves out a portion. This table holds 250,000 to 350,000 clones, about 88% found once. The specimen was PBMCs or T cells enriched from blood (not recorded which). The receptors were sampled from a man in his 60s who had recovered from COVID-19. Both conserved end residues are part of each CDR3. Fields, in order: D gene, clone size, J gene, V gene, CDR3 DNA, CDR3 protein. The D gene is left open where the match is weak. Clone size, where shown, is once, few, many, or a class for clones that have expanded.

.	.	TRBJ1-2	TRBV2	TGTGCCAGCAGTGAACGGGGTAGCTATGGCTACACCTTC	CASSERGSYGYTF
TRBD2	.	TRBJ2-1	TRBV5-6	TGTGCCAGCAGCTTATTAGCGGGAGTTTTCGAGCAGTTCTTC	CASSLLAGVFEQFF
.	.	TRBJ1-1	TRBV4-1	TGCGCCAGCAGCCTATACAGGGAGAGCACTGAAGCTTTCTTT	CASSLYRESTEAFF
TRBD1	.	TRBJ1-6	TRBV9	TGTGCCAGCAGCGCCGAGGGGGACAGGGTTCATTCACCCCTCCACTTT	CASSAEGDRVHSPLHF
.	.	TRBJ1-1	TRBV14	TGTGCCAGCAGACAAGATTTTCGGGGGGCTGAAGCTTTCTTT	CASRQDFRGAEAFF
.	.	TRBJ1-1	TRBV12-3/TRBV12-4	TGTGCCAGCAGTTTGGGTGGACACCCGAAAGCTTTCTTT	CASSLGGHPKAFF
.	once	TRBJ1-1	TRBV7-3	TGTGCCAGCAGTTCAGGGGCTATTACTGAAGCTTTCTTT	CASSSGAITEAFF
TRBD1	once	TRBJ1-1	TRBV5-1	TGCGCCAGCAGGAGTTCAGGGGGTTCTGGCACTGAAGCTTTCTTT	CASRSSGGSGTEAFF
.	.	TRBJ1-1	TRBV5-4	TGTGCCAGCAGCATAGACAGGAACACTGAAGCTTTCTTT	CASSIDRNTEAFF
TRBD1	.	TRBJ1-6	TRBV18	TGTGCCAGCTCACTCGGGACAGGGGGCATCTCCTATAATTCACCCCTCCACTTT	CASSLGTGGISYNSPLHF
.	.	TRBJ2-6	TRBV28	TGTGCCAGCAGTTTATCAGGGGCTGGGGCCAACGTCCTGACTTTC	CASSLSGAGANVLTF
TRBD1	.	TRBJ1-1	TRBV5-5	TGTGCCAGCAGCTCCGACAGGGGGATTACTGAAGCTTTCTTT	CASSSDRGITEAFF
.	.	TRBJ2-7	TRBV6-6	TGTGCCAGCAGTTACTCTATGCAGGGAACCTACGAGCAGTACTTC	CASSYSMQGTYEQYF
.	.	TRBJ1-2	TRBV5-6	TGTGCCAGCAGCTTGCGTCAAGTTACTGAGATCTATGGCTACACCTTC	CASSLRQVTEIYGYTF
.	many	TRBJ2-1	TRBV27	TGTGCCAGCAAGCAGCGTGACTCCTACAATGAGCAGTTCTTC	CASKQRDSYNEQFF
.	.	TRBJ1-3	TRBV19	TGTGCCAGCAAAGGGTGGGAGACTGGAAACACCATATATTTT	CASKGWETGNTIYF
TRBD2	.	TRBJ2-7	TRBV15	TGTGCCACCAGCAAAGAAACTAGCGGAGCCAACTACGAGCAGTACTTC	CATSKETSGANYEQYF
.	.	TRBJ1-2	TRBV27	TGTGCCAGCAGATCTGCAGGGCGAAACTATGGCTACACCTTC	CASRSAGRNYGYTF
.	.	TRBJ2-3	TRBV19	TGTGCCAGGACTGCTGCTAGCACAGATACGCAGTATTTT	CARTAASTDTQYF
TRBD1	.	TRBJ1-2	TRBV6-5	TGTGCCAGCAGGGGACAGGGACTTGTGGGCTACACCTTC	CASRGQGLVGYTF
.	.	TRBJ1-6	TRBV19	TGTGCCAGTAGTATAGCTCAGGGGAATAATTCACCCCTCCACTTT	CASSIAQGNNSPLHF
TRBD1	few	TRBJ1-2	TRBV15	TGTGCCACCAGCAGGAAACAGGGGGCGGTGGGCTACACCTTC	CATSRKQGAVGYTF
TRBD1	once	TRBJ1-4	TRBV29-1	TGCAGCGTTGCTACAGGGGCGGCTAATGAAAAACTGTTTTTT	CSVATGAANEKLFF
TRBD1	.	TRBJ2-7	TRBV9	TGTGCCAGCAGCTTCCGGGACAGGGGTGGTTACGAGCAGTACTTC	CASSFRDRGGYEQYF
TRBD2	.	TRBJ2-3	TRBV6-2/TRBV6-3	TGTGCCAGCAGTTACTACCCGCGGGGGGACACAGATACGCAGTATTTT	CASSYYPRGDTDTQYF
TRBD1	.	TRBJ1-2	TRBV28	TGTGCCAGCAACCGCCCGGGACAGGGGGCTCAAGGCTACACCTTC	CASNRPGQGAQGYTF
.	many	TRBJ1-1	TRBV11-2	TGTGCCAGCAGCTTAACAGTGAACACTGAAGCTTTCTTT	CASSLTVNTEAFF
.	.	TRBJ1-1	TRBV11-2	TGTGCCAGCCTCTCCGGTGGGCACAGAAACACTGAAGCTTTCTTT	CASLSGGHRNTEAFF
.	.	TRBJ1-4	TRBV4-3	TGCGCCAGCAGCCAAGGATCGAGGAAGGGAGCCCCAGGAAAACTGTTTTTT	CASSQGSRKGAPGKLFF
TRBD1	.	TRBJ1-1	TRBV7-9	TGTGCCAGCAGCTTAGCAGGACAGGGGAAAGCTTTCTTT	CASSLAGQGKAFF
.	.	TRBJ2-4	TRBV7-2	TGTGCCAGCAGCTTAGAGTTAGGGGTTTCCATTCAGTACTTC	CASSLELGVSIQYF
.	.	TRBJ1-1	TRBV7-2	TGTGCCAGCAGCCCCCGTATAGCCGAAGCTTTCTTT	CASSPRIAEAFF
TRBD2	.	TRBJ2-3	TRBV2	TGTGCCAGCAGTCCCAGGACTAGTTCAGATACGCAGTATTTT	CASSPRTSSDTQYF
.	once	TRBJ2-5	TRBV7-9	TGTGCCAGCATCCCGGTGGGGCGAAGCCGCGAGACCCAGTACTTC	CASIPVGRSRETQYF
.	.	TRBJ1-1	TRBV18	TGTGCCAGCACACCTGATCGGGGTAGGAACACTGAAGCTTTCTTT	CASTPDRGRNTEAFF
TRBD2	.	TRBJ2-3	TRBV15	TGTGCCACCAGCAGAGCCCTTTCTAGCGGGGGCACAGATACGCAGTATTTT	CATSRALSSGGTDTQYF
.	few	TRBJ2-1	TRBV9	TGTGCCAGCAGCGTAGCTCAGAATGAGCAGTTCTTC	CASSVAQNEQFF
TRBD1	few	TRBJ1-5	TRBV5-8	TGTGCCAGCAGCCAAGGGACAGGGAAGGATCAGCCCCAGCATTTT	CASSQGTGKDQPQHF
.	.	TRBJ1-1	TRBV27	TGTGCCAGCAGACTTCAAGGGGGGGTGAACACTGAAGCTTTCTTT	CASRLQGGVNTEAFF
.	.	TRBJ2-7	TRBV24-1	TGTGCCACCAGTGATCCAGGGCCCACCTACGAGCAGTACTTC	CATSDPGPTYEQYF
TRBD1	.	TRBJ1-6	TRBV6-2/TRBV6-3	TGTGCCAGCAGTTACTGGACCGGGACAGGGCTTCATAATTCACCCCTCCACTTT	CASSYWTGTGLHNSPLHF
.	.	TRBJ1-4	TRBV6-5	TGTGCCAGCCGGATCGATTACAGCCGGGAAAAACTGTTTTTT	CASRIDYSREKLFF
.	.	TRBJ2-1	TRBV9	TGTGCCAGCAGCGTAGTTGGGGGGATATACAATGAGCAGTTCTTC	CASSVVGGIYNEQFF
.	.	TRBJ2-6	TRBV19	TGTGCCAGTAAGGAGGACAGGGGACTAGGTGGGGCCAACGTCCTGACTTTC	CASKEDRGLGGANVLTF
.	once	TRBJ1-3	TRBV9	TGTGCCAGCAGCCCATCAAGAGGGCGCTCTGGAAACACCATATATTTT	CASSPSRGRSGNTIYF
TRBD1	.	TRBJ1-2	TRBV6-5	TGTGCCAGCAGCACAGGGGGGTTCCATGGCTACACCTTC	CASSTGGFHGYTF
.	.	TRBJ2-5	TRBV5-1	TGCGCCAGCAGCTTCCGGGGGAAGGTGGAGACCCAGTACTTC	CASSFRGKVETQYF
.	.	TRBJ1-2	TRBV3-1/TRBV3-2	TGTGCCAGCAGCCAAGGACATCCGTTTGGCGGCTACACCTTC	CASSQGHPFGGYTF
TRBD2	.	TRBJ2-1	TRBV24-1	TGTGCCACCAGTGCCTGGACTAGCGGGAGGGCCAATGAGCAGTTCTTC	CATSAWTSGRANEQFF
.	.	TRBJ1-5	TRBV27	TGTGCCAGCAGCCGGGACACCTCAAGCAATCAGCCCCAGCATTTT	CASSRDTSSNQPQHF
.	.	TRBJ1-1	TRBV18	TGTGCCAGCTCTAATGGCCGGAACACTGAAGCTTTCTTT	CASSNGRNTEAFF